The source of this T cell receptor beta chain is a study of blood T cell repertoires in COVID-19. This CDR3 comprises 16 residues. Trimming removed 5 bases at V and 7 bases at J, with 21 bases between. Germline V gene lookup returns CDR1 SGHVS and CDR2 FNYEAQ. Profiling relied on immunoSEQ multiplex PCR, and the TCRdb table lists in-frame clones only, not all of them. The profile shows 150,000 to 200,000 clones, 88% of them singletons. The chain has TRBV7-6 and TRBJ2-1; TRBD2 might be the D (6 bases). Sequenced: peripheral blood. This clonotype was sampled from a man in his 60s with acute or convalescent COVID-19. The CDR3 region is CASSVSPGLAGNEQFF. CDR3 in DNA: TGTGCCAGCAGCGTATCACCGGGACTCGCGGGGAATGAGCAGTTCTTC.